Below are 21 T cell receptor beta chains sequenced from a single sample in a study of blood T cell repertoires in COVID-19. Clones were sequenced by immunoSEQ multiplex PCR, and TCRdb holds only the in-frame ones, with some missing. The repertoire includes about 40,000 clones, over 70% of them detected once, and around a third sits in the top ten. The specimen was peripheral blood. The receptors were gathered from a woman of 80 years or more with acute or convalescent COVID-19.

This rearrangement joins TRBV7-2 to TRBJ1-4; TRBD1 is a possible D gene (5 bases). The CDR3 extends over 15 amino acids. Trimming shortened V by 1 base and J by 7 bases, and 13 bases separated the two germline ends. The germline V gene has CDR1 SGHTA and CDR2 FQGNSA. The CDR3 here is CASSLVQGGGEKLFF. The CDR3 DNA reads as TGTGCCAGCAGCTTAGTTCAGGGAGGTGGTGAAAAACTGTTTTTT.

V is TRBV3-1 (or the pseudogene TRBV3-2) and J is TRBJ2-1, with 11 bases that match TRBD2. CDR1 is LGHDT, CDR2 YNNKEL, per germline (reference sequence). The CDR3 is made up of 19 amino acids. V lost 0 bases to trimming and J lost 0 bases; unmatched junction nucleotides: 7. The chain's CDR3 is CASSQDWSSGRLSYNEQFF. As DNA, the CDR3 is TGTGCCAGCAGCCAAGATTGGTCTAGCGGGAGGCTCTCCTACAATGAGCAGTTCTTC.

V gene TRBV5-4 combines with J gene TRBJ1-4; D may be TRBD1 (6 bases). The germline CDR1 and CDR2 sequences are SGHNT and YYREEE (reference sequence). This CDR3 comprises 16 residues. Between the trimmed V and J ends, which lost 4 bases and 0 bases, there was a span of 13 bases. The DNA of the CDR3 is TGTGCCAGCAGCGAGGACAGACTCGCAACTAATGAAAAACTGTTTTTT. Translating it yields CASSEDRLATNEKLFF.

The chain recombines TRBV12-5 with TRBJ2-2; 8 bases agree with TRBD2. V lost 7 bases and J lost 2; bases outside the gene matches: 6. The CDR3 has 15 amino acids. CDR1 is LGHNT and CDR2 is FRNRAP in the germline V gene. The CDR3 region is CASAPSGRNTGELFF. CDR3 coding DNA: TGTGCTAGTGCCCCGAGCGGGAGAAACACCGGGGAGCTGTTTTTT.

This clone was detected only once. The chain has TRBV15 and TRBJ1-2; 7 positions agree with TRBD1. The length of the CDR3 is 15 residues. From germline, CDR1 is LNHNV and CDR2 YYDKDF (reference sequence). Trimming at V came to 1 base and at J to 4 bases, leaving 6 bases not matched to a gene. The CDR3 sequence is CATSRVMEGAYGYTF. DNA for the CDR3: TGTGCCACCAGCAGAGTTATGGAGGGGGCCTATGGCTACACCTTC.

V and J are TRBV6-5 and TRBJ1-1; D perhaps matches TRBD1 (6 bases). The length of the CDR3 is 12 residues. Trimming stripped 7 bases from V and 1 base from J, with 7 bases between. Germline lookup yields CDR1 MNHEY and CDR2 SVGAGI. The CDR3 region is CASTRGNTEAFF. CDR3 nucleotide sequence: TGTGCCAGCACCAGGGGGAACACTGAAGCTTTCTTT.

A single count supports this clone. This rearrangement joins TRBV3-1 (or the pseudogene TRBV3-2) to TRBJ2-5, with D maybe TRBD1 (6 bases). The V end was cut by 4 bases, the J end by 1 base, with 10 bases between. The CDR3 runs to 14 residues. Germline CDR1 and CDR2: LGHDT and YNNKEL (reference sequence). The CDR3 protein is CASSPGAVQETQYF. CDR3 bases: TGTGCCAGCAGCCCAGGGGCGGTCCAAGAGACCCAGTACTTC.

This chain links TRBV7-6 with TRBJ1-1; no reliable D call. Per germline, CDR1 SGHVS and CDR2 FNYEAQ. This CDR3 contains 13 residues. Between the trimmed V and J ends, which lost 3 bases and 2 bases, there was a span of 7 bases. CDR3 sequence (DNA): TGTGCCAGCAGCTTGGCCCTTAACACTGAAGCTTTCTTT. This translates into CASSLALNTEAFF.

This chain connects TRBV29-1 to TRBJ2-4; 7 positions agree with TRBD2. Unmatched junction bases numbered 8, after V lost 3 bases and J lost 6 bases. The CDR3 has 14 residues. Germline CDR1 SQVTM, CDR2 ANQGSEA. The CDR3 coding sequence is TGCAGCGTTGACGGCGGGAGCGGTGGAAACATTCAGTACTTC. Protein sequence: CSVDGGSGGNIQYF. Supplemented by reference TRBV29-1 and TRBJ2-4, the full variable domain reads SAVISQKPSRDICQRGTSLTIQCQVDSQVTMMFWYRQQPGQSLTLIATANQGSEATYESGFVIDKFPISRPNLTFSTLTVSNMSPEDSSIYLCSVDGGSGGNIQYFGAGTRLSVL.

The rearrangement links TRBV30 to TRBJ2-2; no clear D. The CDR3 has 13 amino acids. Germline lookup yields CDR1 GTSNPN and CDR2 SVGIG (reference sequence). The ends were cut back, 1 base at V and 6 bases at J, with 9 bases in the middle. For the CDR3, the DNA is TGTGCCTGGAGTGGTAGCTGGGCCGGGGAGCTGTTTTTT. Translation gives CAWSGSWAGELFF.

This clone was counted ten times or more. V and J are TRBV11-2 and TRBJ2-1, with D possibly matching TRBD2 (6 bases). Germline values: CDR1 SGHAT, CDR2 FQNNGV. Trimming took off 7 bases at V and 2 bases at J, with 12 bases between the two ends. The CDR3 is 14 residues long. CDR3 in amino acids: CASTSGAAYNEQFF. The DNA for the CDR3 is TGTGCCAGCACTTCGGGAGCGGCCTACAATGAGCAGTTCTTC.

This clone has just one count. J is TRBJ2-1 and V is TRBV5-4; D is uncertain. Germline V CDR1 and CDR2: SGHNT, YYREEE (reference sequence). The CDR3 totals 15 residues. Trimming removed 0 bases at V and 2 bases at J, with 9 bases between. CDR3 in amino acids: CASSLAGLAYNEQFF. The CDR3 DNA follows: TGTGCCAGCAGCTTGGCTGGTTTAGCCTACAATGAGCAGTTCTTC.

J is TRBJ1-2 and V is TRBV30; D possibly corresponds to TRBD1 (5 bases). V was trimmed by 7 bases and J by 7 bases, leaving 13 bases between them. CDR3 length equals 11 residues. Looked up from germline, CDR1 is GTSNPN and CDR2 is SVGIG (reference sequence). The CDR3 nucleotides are TGTGCCTTATCACAGGCTGCTGGCTACACCTTC. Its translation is CALSQAAGYTF.

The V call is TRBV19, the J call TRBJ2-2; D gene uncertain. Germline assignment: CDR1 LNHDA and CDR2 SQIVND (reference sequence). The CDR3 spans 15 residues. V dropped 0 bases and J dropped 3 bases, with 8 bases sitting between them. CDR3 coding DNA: TGTGCCAGTAGTATAGATTCCTTATACACCGGGGAGCTGTTTTTT. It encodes CASSIDSLYTGELFF.

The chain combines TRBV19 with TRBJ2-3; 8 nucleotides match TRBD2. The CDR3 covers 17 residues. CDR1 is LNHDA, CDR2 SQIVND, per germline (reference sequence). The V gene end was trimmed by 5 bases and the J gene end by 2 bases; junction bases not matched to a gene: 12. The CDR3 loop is CASSFYAPSGSTDTQYF. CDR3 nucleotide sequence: TGTGCCAGTAGTTTTTACGCCCCTAGCGGGTCCACAGATACGCAGTATTTT. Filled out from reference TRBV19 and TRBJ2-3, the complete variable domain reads DGGITQSPKYLFRKEGQNVTLSCEQNLNHDAMYWYRQDPGQGLRLIYYSQIVNDFQKGDIAEGYSVSREKKESFPLTVTSAQKNPTAFYLCASSFYAPSGSTDTQYFGPGTRLTVL.

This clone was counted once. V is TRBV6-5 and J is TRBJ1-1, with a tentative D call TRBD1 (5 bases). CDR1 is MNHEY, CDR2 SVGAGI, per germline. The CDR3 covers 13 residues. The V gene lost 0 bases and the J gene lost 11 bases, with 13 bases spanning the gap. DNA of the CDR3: TGTGCCAGCAGTTACTCTCCCAGGGAGGTTGCTTTCTTT. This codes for CASSYSPREVAFF.

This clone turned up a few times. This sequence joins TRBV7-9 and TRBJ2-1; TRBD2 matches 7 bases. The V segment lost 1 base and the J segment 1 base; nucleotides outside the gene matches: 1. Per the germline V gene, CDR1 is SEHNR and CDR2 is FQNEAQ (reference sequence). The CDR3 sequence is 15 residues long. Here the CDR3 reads CASSLDGGSYNEQFF. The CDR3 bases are TGTGCCAGCAGCTTAGACGGGGGGTCCTACAATGAGCAGTTCTTC.

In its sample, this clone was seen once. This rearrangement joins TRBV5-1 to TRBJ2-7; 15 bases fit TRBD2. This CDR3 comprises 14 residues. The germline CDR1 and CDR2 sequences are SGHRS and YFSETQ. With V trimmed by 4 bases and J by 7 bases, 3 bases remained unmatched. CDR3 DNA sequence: TGCGCCAGCAGCGACGGACTAGCGGGAGGGGAGCAGTACTTC. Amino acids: CASSDGLAGGEQYF.

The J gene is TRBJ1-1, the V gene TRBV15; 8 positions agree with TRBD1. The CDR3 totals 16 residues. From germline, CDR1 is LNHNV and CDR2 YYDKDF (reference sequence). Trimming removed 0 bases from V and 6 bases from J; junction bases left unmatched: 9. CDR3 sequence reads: CATSRDSGGGGAEAFF. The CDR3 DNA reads TGTGCCACCAGCAGAGATTCAGGGGGCGGTGGAGCTGAAGCTTTCTTT. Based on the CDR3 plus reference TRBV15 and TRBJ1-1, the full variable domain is DAMVIQNPRYQVTQFGKPVTLSCSQTLNHNVMYWYQQKSSQAPKLLFHYYDKDFNNEADTPDNFQSRRPNTSFCFLDIRSPGLGDTAMYLCATSRDSGGGGAEAFFGQGTRLTVV.

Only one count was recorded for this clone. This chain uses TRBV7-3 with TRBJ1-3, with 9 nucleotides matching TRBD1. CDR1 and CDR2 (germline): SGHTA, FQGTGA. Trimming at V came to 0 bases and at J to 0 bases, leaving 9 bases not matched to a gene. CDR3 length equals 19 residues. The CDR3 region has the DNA TGTGCCAGCAGCTTAACGTCTCCGGGACAGGGCCTCTCTGGAAACACCATATATTTT. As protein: CASSLTSPGQGLSGNTIYF. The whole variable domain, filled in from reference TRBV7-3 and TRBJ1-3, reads GAGVSQTPSNKVTEKGKYVELRCDPISGHTALYWYRQSLGQGPEFLIYFQGTGAADDSGLPNDRFFAVRPEGSVSTLKIQRTERGDSAVYLCASSLTSPGQGLSGNTIYFGEGSWLTVV.

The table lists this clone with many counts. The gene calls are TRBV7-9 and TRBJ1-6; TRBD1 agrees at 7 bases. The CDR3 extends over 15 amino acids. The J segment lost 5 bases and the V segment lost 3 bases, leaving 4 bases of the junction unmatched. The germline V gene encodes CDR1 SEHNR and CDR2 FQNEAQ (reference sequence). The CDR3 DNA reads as TGTGCCAGCAGCTTGGGCGACAGGGATAATTCACCCCTCCACTTT. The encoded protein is CASSLGDRDNSPLHF.